This T cell receptor beta chain derives from a study of radiotherapy plus CTLA-4 blockade in lung cancer. Some clones are missing from TCRdb's copy, which holds only in-frame ones; the method was immunoSEQ multiplex PCR. The sample has approximately 100,000 clones; approximately 85% are singletons. CDR3 size: 14 residues. The ends were cut back, 0 bases at V and 8 bases at J, with 12 bases in the middle. Germline values: CDR1 SGHRS, CDR2 YFSETQ. The TCR was taken from a human donor with non-small cell lung cancer who had a partial response to radiotherapy plus ipilimumab. The sequences come from peripheral blood, collected from a patient treated with radiotherapy plus ipilimumab. The genes are TRBV5-1 and TRBJ2-1; a possible D gene is TRBD2 (6 bases). CDR3 sequence: CASSLALARDEQFF. The CDR3 DNA is TGCGCCAGCAGCTTGGCACTAGCTCGGGATGAGCAGTTCTTC.